This T cell receptor beta chain stems from a study of cytomegalovirus exposure and HLA in healthy donors. About the research overall: Earlier, some 180 million T cells were analyzed, and some 120 million unique TCR beta sequences were found among them.

Both 60 Vbeta primers and 13 Jbeta primers went into the PCR. The protocol was immunoSEQ multiplex PCR, while the TCRdb copy is restricted to in-frame clones and leaves out a portion. Counted here are some 140,000 clones, roughly 80% occurring once; the ten biggest clones make up approximately 8.3%. V was clipped by 1 base and J by 2 bases, with 5 bases between them. The CDR3 consists of 13 residues. Germline-derived CDR1 and CDR2 are SGHTA and FQGNSA. This sequence joins TRBV7-2 and TRBJ1-1, with no clear D. The sequencing input was PBMCs. This sequence was found in a woman in her forties or fifties in good health and CMV-seropositive. CDR3 region: CASSLDRNTEAFF. As DNA, the CDR3 is TGTGCCAGCAGCTTAGACAGAAACACTGAAGCTTTCTTT.